This T cell receptor beta chain derives from a study of blood T cell repertoires in COVID-19. Study summary: The samples span acute and convalescent COVID-19 from the United States, Italy and Spain. The analysed material was cDNA or gDNA that came from T cells, B-cell-depleted T cells, or PBMCs.

Original handling: From reference gene primer amplification, estimates of nucleated cell counts were derived. Some clones are missing from TCRdb's copy, which holds only in-frame ones; the method was immunoSEQ multiplex PCR. V, J and clone size were drawn from that table, and D and trimming were deduced from the DNA. This sample has about 170,000 clones, with roughly nine tenths found just once. Looked up from germline, CDR1 is KGHDR and CDR2 is SFDVKD. CDR3 length: 16 amino acids. With V trimmed by 4 bases and J by 5 bases, 10 bases remained unmatched. The sample consisted of peripheral blood. J is TRBJ1-5 and V is TRBV24-1; 7 bases match TRBD1. This TCR was recovered from a man between 60 and 70 years old with acute or convalescent COVID-19. The CDR3 sequence is CATSEGDSLRHQPQHF. Here the CDR3 DNA reads TGTGCCACCAGTGAGGGGGACAGTCTAAGGCATCAGCCCCAGCATTTT.